The clone carrying this TCR beta chain was counted between two and nine times. This sample is drawn from a study of blood T cell repertoires in COVID-19. Profiling relied on immunoSEQ multiplex PCR, and the TCRdb table lists in-frame clones only, not all of them. There are 200,000 to 250,000 clones in the sample; 70% to 90% occur only once, and under 4% lies in the top ten. The receptor's source is a woman aged 35 to 49 with acute COVID-19. Sequenced material: PBMCs or T cells enriched from blood (not recorded which).

CDR3 DNA: TGTGCCAGCAGCCCGATGGGTTTTACAGGAGTATCGAACTATGGCTACACCTTC. Its protein product is CASSPMGFTGVSNYGYTF. The V call is TRBV7-9, the J call TRBJ1-2, with D possibly being TRBD1 (5 bases). Trimming shortened V by 5 bases and J by 2 bases, and 24 bases separated the two germline ends. The CDR3 sequence is 18 residues long. Germline CDR1 reads SEHNR; CDR2 reads FQNEAQ (reference sequence).